This T cell receptor (beta chain) was identified in a study of blood T cells in healthy people across ages. V lost 2 bases and J lost 7; bases outside the gene matches: 14. CDR1 and CDR2 (germline): SGHTA, FQGNSA. The CDR3 consists of 16 residues. In regard to this clonotype: Its antigen is as yet unknown. A read error may explain this, as a much larger clone is one base away.

Donors were healthy Caucasian individuals from Russia aged roughly 6 to 90. A sample-barcoded 5' primer and a J-beta primer mix were used in a second PCR of roughly 7 to 11 cycles. One entry per CDR3 protein results from TCRdb running MiXCR on the 5' RACE reads. The sample lists 1.5 million to 2 million distinct CDR3 sequences, around half occurring once. Study results and caveats: Researchers report that TCR beta diversity correlated strongly with naive T cell percentage.

The sequence derives from a middle-aged woman in good health. This sequence joins TRBV7-2 and TRBJ2-7, with 7 bases aligning to TRBD2. The source material was blood. The CDR3 DNA reads TGTGCCAGCAGCTTATCGGGCGGGGGAACCTACAATGAGCAGTACTTC. Residues: CASSLSGGGTYNEQYF.